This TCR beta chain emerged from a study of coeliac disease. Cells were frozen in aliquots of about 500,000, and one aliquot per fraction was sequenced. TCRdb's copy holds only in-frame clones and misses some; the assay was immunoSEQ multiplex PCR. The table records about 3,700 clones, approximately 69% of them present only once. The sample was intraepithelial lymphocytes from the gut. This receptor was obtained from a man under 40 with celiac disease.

The CDR3 protein is CASSFRDRDGEQYF. Here the CDR3 DNA reads TGTGCCAGCAGTTTCCGGGACAGGGACGGCGAGCAGTACTTC. The V and J genes are TRBV27 and TRBJ2-7, with 9 bases identical to TRBD1. CDR3 length: 14 residues. CDR1 and CDR2 (germline): MNHEY, SMNVEV (reference sequence). Trimming took 3 bases from V and 6 from J; bases not matched to a gene: 6.